The 22 T cell receptor beta chains listed next were all sequenced from one sample in a study of beta chain features in type 1 diabetes. Study observations and caveats: In all four CD4+ subsets, TCRB CDR3 length was significantly, moderately reduced in type 1 diabetes.

No antigens are known for them. Expressed TCRB transcripts were sequenced after all isolated RNA was converted to cDNA. Measured with immunoSEQ multiplex PCR; TCRdb has only the in-frame clones, and not every one. The data hold over 650,000 clones, with more than 13% observed a single time. The specimen was naive CD4+ T cells from blood. The receptors stem from a man aged 18 to 29 with type 1 diabetes.

The rearrangement uses TRBV10-3 and TRBJ2-6, with TRBD1 as a possible D gene (6 bases). V was clipped by 5 bases and J by 0 bases, with 14 bases between them. Germline V CDR1 and CDR2: ENHRY, SYGVKD. This CDR3 has 17 amino acids. CDR3 region: CAISRNRESSGANVLTF. CDR3 nucleotides: TGTGCCATCAGTCGGAACAGGGAGAGCTCTGGGGCCAACGTCCTGACTTTC.

The V gene is TRBV30, the J gene TRBJ2-5, with a possible D match to TRBD1 (6 bases). V shed 5 bases and J shed 5 bases, with 15 bases lying between them. The CDR3 is 13 amino acids. CDR1 GTSNPN and CDR2 SVGIG come from the germline V gene (reference sequence). This chain's CDR3 is CAWAGVFGETQYF. In DNA, the CDR3 is TGTGCCTGGGCAGGGGTTTTTGGGGAGACCCAGTACTTC.

Only a few counts were recorded for this clone. This chain joins TRBV5-1 and TRBJ2-3; 7 bases map to TRBD1. Germline V CDR1 and CDR2: SGHRS, YFSETQ. The V segment lost 5 bases and the J segment 4 bases; nucleotides outside the gene matches: 7. This CDR3 region has 14 residues. As DNA, the CDR3 is TGCGCCAGCAGTTCATCCGGGACAGCAGATACGCAGTATTTT. Residues: CASSSSGTADTQYF.

Only a few counts were recorded for this clone. The chain uses TRBV7-2 and TRBJ1-2; no firm D call. This CDR3 comprises 14 residues. The germline V gene has CDR1 SGHTA and CDR2 FQGNSA. With 7 bases removed from V and 4 bases from J, the gap between germline ends came to 16 bases. This CDR3 reads CASKPQVQVYGYTF. The CDR3 region has the DNA TGTGCCAGCAAGCCACAAGTGCAGGTCTATGGCTACACCTTC. The entire variable domain, with the rest obtained from reference TRBV7-2 and TRBJ1-2, is as follows: GAGVSQSPSNKVTEKGKDVELRCDPISGHTALYWYRQSLGQGLEFLIYFQGNSAPDKSGLPSDRFSAERTGGSVSTLTIQRTQQEDSAVYLCASKPQVQVYGYTFGSGTRLTVV.

This clone has only a few counts. The chain uses TRBV30 and TRBJ2-7; 7 nucleotides match TRBD2. V lost 4 bases, J lost 7 bases, and 4 bases stayed unmatched. Germline V gene data show CDR1 as GTSNPN and CDR2 as SVGIG (reference sequence). This CDR3 contains 11 residues. The DNA of the CDR3 is TGTGCCTGGACCTGGCGGGGGGAGCAGTACTTC. It encodes CAWTWRGEQYF. The full variable domain, completed using reference TRBV30 and TRBJ2-7, is SQTIHQWPATLVQPVGSPLSLECTVEGTSNPNLYWYRQAAGRGLQLLFYSVGIGQISSEVPQNLSASRPQDRQFILSSKKLLLSDSGFYLCAWTWRGEQYFGPGTRLTVT.

The V call is TRBV6-5, the J call TRBJ2-6; D is undetermined. This CDR3 contains 15 residues. CDR1 is MNHEY and CDR2 is SVGAGI in the germline V gene. The V and J ends lost 2 bases and 0 bases respectively, with 5 bases between them. As DNA, the CDR3 is TGTGCCAGCAGTTACGGTGTCTCTGGGGCCAACGTCCTGACTTTC. Protein sequence: CASSYGVSGANVLTF.

There are a few counts of this clone. V usage is TRBV10-3 and J usage is TRBJ2-3, with a weak D call TRBD2 (5 bases). CDR3 size: 14 residues. Trimming took 1 base from V and 2 from J, leaving 7 bases between them. The germline V gene has CDR1 ENHRY and CDR2 SYGVKD. The CDR3 sequence: CAISEWGDTDTQYF. As DNA, the CDR3 is TGTGCCATCAGTGAGTGGGGAGACACAGATACGCAGTATTTT.

This sequence joins TRBV4-2 and TRBJ2-7; 10 positions match TRBD2. The CDR3 is made up of 16 amino acids. J gave up 2 bases and V 0 bases, and 4 bases lay outside the gene matches. CDR1 LGHNA and CDR2 YNFKEQ come from the germline V gene. The DNA for the CDR3 is TGTGCCAGCAGCCAAGATCAACTAGCGGGGACCTACGAGCAGTACTTC. Translation gives CASSQDQLAGTYEQYF.

The V and J genes are TRBV5-4 and TRBJ2-5; D may be TRBD2 (5 bases). V lost 4 bases and J 5 bases, leaving 15 bases between the germline ends. CDR1 and CDR2 (germline): SGHNT, YYREEE (reference sequence). The CDR3 is 14 amino acids. The CDR3 DNA is TGTGCCAGCAGCCCGGACTCGATTTTGGAGACCCAGTACTTC. As protein: CASSPDSILETQYF.

This clone was seen only a few times. The chain carries TRBV28 and TRBJ1-1; D may be TRBD1 (6 bases). The V gene lost 6 bases and the J gene lost 8 bases, with 13 bases spanning the gap. The germline V gene encodes CDR1 MDHEN and CDR2 SYDVKM. This CDR3 region has 12 residues. CDR3 nucleotide sequence: TGTGCCAGCAGCCAGGGGAATAGGGAAGCTTTCTTT. Its translation is CASSQGNREAFF.

There are a few counts of this clone. CDR3 sequence reads: CASSPRETGGAYGYTF. Here the CDR3 DNA reads TGTGCCAGCTCACCACGGGAGACAGGGGGCGCCTATGGCTACACCTTC. V usage is TRBV18 and J usage is TRBJ1-2; the match to TRBD1 covers 10 bases. V lost 1 base and J lost 4; bases outside the gene matches: 6. This CDR3 region has 16 residues. Germline V gives CDR1 KGHSH, CDR2 LQKENI. The whole variable domain, filled in from reference TRBV18 and TRBJ1-2, reads NAGVMQNPRHLVRRRGQEARLRCSPMKGHSHVYWYRQLPEEGLKFMVYLQKENIIDESGMPKERFSAEFPKEGPSILRIQQVVRGDSAAYFCASSPRETGGAYGYTFGSGTRLTVV.

The genes are TRBV28 and TRBJ2-3; D is perhaps TRBD2 (7 bases). The CDR3 is made up of 14 amino acids. Germline-derived CDR1 and CDR2 are MDHEN and SYDVKM. Trimming shortened V by 5 bases and J by 5 bases, and 14 bases separated the two germline ends. The CDR3: CASSPGGRVDTQYF. CDR3 nucleotide sequence: TGTGCCAGCAGTCCCGGGGGGCGTGTAGATACGCAGTATTTT.

The chain combines TRBV9 with TRBJ2-2; D ambiguous. Germline values: CDR1 SGDLS, CDR2 YYNGEE. Trimming left V 1 base short and J 1 base short, with 8 bases between. The CDR3 contains 15 residues. CDR3 coding DNA: TGTGCCAGCAGCGTAAACAGTTTGAACACCGGGGAGCTGTTTTTT. Translation: CASSVNSLNTGELFF.

The table lists this clone with a few counts. This chain joins TRBV27 and TRBJ1-2; 7 bases fit TRBD1. CDR1 and CDR2 (germline): MNHEY, SMNVEV (reference sequence). The trim removed 10 bases at V and 4 bases at J, leaving 15 bases unmatched. The CDR3 has 15 residues. CDR3 residues: CATSSLEGQTYGYTF. DNA for the CDR3: TGTGCCACCAGCAGTCTCGAGGGACAGACCTATGGCTACACCTTC.

This clone was detected only a few times. This rearrangement joins TRBV30 to TRBJ1-6; D not resolved. This CDR3 comprises 14 residues. Trimming stripped 0 bases from V and 7 bases from J, with 10 bases between. Germline V CDR1 and CDR2: GTSNPN, SVGIG (reference sequence). Written as DNA, the CDR3 is TGTGCCTGGAGTGTCGGAGGAAGCAATTCACCCCTCCACTTT. Protein sequence: CAWSVGGSNSPLHF.

This clone was recorded a few times. The chain recombines TRBV5-1 with TRBJ2-7, with 10 bases fitting TRBD1. The J segment lost 3 bases and the V segment lost 7 bases, leaving 7 bases of the junction unmatched. The CDR3 is 14 amino acids. In germline, CDR1 is SGHRS, CDR2 YFSETQ. The DNA for the CDR3 is TGCGCCAGCTCGCCAGGGACAGGGGTCTACGAGCAGTACTTC. Translated: CASSPGTGVYEQYF. The full variable domain, in which reference TRBV5-1 and TRBJ2-7 provide the parts outside the CDR3, is KAGVTQTPRYLIKTRGQQVTLSCSPISGHRSVSWYQQTPGQGLQFLFEYFSETQRNKGNFPGRFSGRQFSNSRSEMNVSTLELGDSALYLCASSPGTGVYEQYFGPGTRLTVT.

The rearrangement joins TRBV12-5 to TRBJ2-2; D unclear. The ends were cut back, 3 bases at V and 2 bases at J, with 1 base in the middle. The CDR3 runs to 12 residues. Germline CDR1 LGHNT, CDR2 FRNRAP. The CDR3 is CASGLNTGELFF. The DNA of the CDR3 is TGTGCTAGTGGTTTAAACACCGGGGAGCTGTTTTTT. The entire variable domain, with the rest obtained from reference TRBV12-5 and TRBJ2-2, is as follows: DARVTQTPRHKVTEMGQEVTMRCQPILGHNTVFWYRQTMMQGLELLAYFRNRAPLDDSGMPKDRFSAEMPDATLATLKIQPSEPRDSAVYFCASGLNTGELFFGEGSRLTVL.

This clone was seen more than once but under ten times. The chain uses TRBV18 and TRBJ1-1; D gene unclear. The length of the CDR3 is 16 residues. Per the germline V gene, CDR1 is KGHSH and CDR2 is LQKENI. Trimming shortened V by 3 bases and J by 6 bases, and 20 bases separated the two germline ends. The DNA of the CDR3 is TGTGCCAGCTCACCGTCCTCTTTGGGTCATGGGGCTGAAGCTTTCTTT. Translating it yields CASSPSSLGHGAEAFF.

V gene TRBV27 combines with J gene TRBJ2-3; possibly TRBD2 for D (6 bases). V lost 2 bases to trimming and J lost 4 bases, with 13 bases between them. The CDR3 covers 15 residues. CDR1 and CDR2 from the germline V gene are MNHEY and SMNVEV (reference sequence). Here the CDR3 reads CASSLRPGVPDTQYF. CDR3 in DNA: TGTGCCAGCAGTTTACGGCCGGGAGTCCCAGATACGCAGTATTTT.

This clone occurred a few times. The chain combines TRBV11-2 with TRBJ2-1; D is ambiguous. V dropped 0 bases and J dropped 6 bases, with 9 bases sitting between them. The V gene's germline CDR1 is SGHAT and CDR2 FQNNGV. The CDR3 loop spans 14 amino acids. The CDR3 sequence: CASSLDQQPNEQFF. The CDR3 region has the DNA TGTGCCAGCAGCTTAGACCAACAGCCCAATGAGCAGTTCTTC. Based on the CDR3 plus reference TRBV11-2 and TRBJ2-1, the full variable domain is EAGVAQSPRYKIIEKRQSVAFWCNPISGHATLYWYQQILGQGPKLLIQFQNNGVVDDSQLPKDRFSAERLKGVDSTLKIQPAKLEDSAVYLCASSLDQQPNEQFFGPGTRLTVL.

The V call is TRBV28, the J call TRBJ1-2; TRBD1 is a possible D gene (6 bases). CDR3 length: 15 amino acids. From germline, CDR1 is MDHEN and CDR2 SYDVKM. Trimming pared 5 bases from V and 8 bases from J, leaving 21 bases between. This CDR3 reads CASSAFGGGARGYTF. The CDR3 bases are TGTGCCAGCAGTGCCTTTGGCGGGGGCGCGAGAGGCTACACCTTC.

The chain uses TRBV7-9 and TRBJ2-6; no clear D gene. The CDR3 consists of 15 residues. The V end was cut by 5 bases, the J end by 0 bases, with 8 bases between. CDR1 SEHNR and CDR2 FQNEAQ come from the germline V gene (reference sequence). The DNA for the CDR3 is TGTGCCAGCAGCCGTCTGGACTCTGGGGCCAACGTCCTGACTTTC. Translation gives CASSRLDSGANVLTF. The full variable domain, completed using reference TRBV7-9 and TRBJ2-6, is DTGVSQNPRHKITKRGQNVTFRCDPISEHNRLYWYRQTLGQGPEFLTYFQNEAQLEKSRLLSDRFSAERPKGSFSTLEIQRTEQGDSAMYLCASSRLDSGANVLTFGAGSRLTVL.